Shown below are 2 T cell receptor beta chains from a single sample sequenced in a study of TIL therapy for anti-PD-1-resistant metastatic lung cancer. Time point in this sample: pre-treatment sample, taken before nivolumab and TIL therapy. This was the immunoSEQ v3 assay. The repertoire was sequenced with immunoSEQ multiplex PCR; TCRdb's copy has only in-frame clones and lacks some. The data show fewer than 25,000 clones, just over 70% seen once. Sequencing was performed on blood, taken at baseline. The origin of the receptors is a person aged 25 to 85 with non-small cell lung cancer.

This clone has just a few counts. The chain carries TRBV7-9 and TRBJ1-6, with D hard to call. V dropped 0 bases and J dropped 5 bases, with 11 bases sitting between them. Germline V gene sequence: CDR1 SEHNR, CDR2 FQNEAQ (reference sequence). The CDR3 covers 16 residues. The DNA of the CDR3 is TGTGCCAGCAGCTTAGCACTCGCGAGTAATAATTCACCCCTCCACTTT. It translates to CASSLALASNNSPLHF.

V is TRBV4-3 and J is TRBJ2-5, with 12 bases fitting TRBD2. Trimming removed 4 bases from V and 4 bases from J; junction bases left unmatched: 10. Germline assignment: CDR1 LGHNA and CDR2 YSLEER. This CDR3 spans 17 amino acids. The DNA for the CDR3 is TGCGCCAGCAGCCGGAGTAGGGCTAGCGGGGGGGCAGAGACCCAGTACTTC. Translation: CASSRSRASGGAETQYF.